This record concerns one T cell receptor (beta chain) sequence. The antigen remains undetermined. The sequenced fragment ends 3 residues before the CDR3 boundary, so the rest is inferred from the germline J gene. This table comes from immunoSEQ multiplex PCR, and its TCRdb copy is limited to in-frame clones, with some not included. This listing includes 50,000 or so clones. This entry comes from a study of Tregs in tolerant kidney transplant recipients. Study-wide findings and caveats: Few patients were studied, so findings need validation in larger groups.

V was clipped by 4 bases and J by 3 bases; unmatched bases: 11. The CDR3 consists of 16 residues. Germline V gene data show CDR1 as LNHDA and CDR2 as SQIVND (reference sequence). Sequencing was performed on CD4+ T cells from blood, taken before the transplant. The origin of this receptor is a human donor who received a combined kidney and bone marrow transplant. The chain employs TRBV19 and TRBJ1-2; 7 bases line up with TRBD1. CDR3 amino acids: CASSTQTGSIHYGYTF. The CDR3 bases that were read are TGTGCCAGTAGTACGCAGACAGGGAGCATTCACTATGGC.